The 20 T cell receptor beta chains given below trace back to one sample, sequenced in a study of tumor and adjacent non-tumor tissue in lung cancer. RNA was extracted from bulk tissue without any cell sorting. Three rounds of nested PCR, following a modified ARM-PCR protocol, produced the TCRbeta library. TCRdb used MiXCR to reprocess the multiplex PCR reads, holding one entry per CDR3 protein. The data hold around 99,000 distinct CDR3 sequences, with roughly 80% observed a single time. Specimen: lung tumor tissue. All receptors come from a woman in her sixties or seventies with non-small cell lung cancer.

Comment on this clonotype: A read error may be the cause here, since a much bigger clone is one base away. The V call is TRBV6-2 or TRBV6-3, the J call TRBJ2-7; 7 bases are shared with TRBD1. The CDR3 has 11 amino acids. Germline assignment: CDR1 MNHEY and CDR2 SVGEGT. For the CDR3, the DNA is TGTGCCATCAGTTACTTTGACAGGGAGTACTTC. This encodes CAISYFDREYF.

Turning to this clonotype: Relative to the germline gene, one junction end is altered; a read error may explain this. The rearrangement joins TRBV6-5 to TRBJ2-2; 8 positions agree with TRBD2. Germline lookup yields CDR1 MNHEY and CDR2 SVGAGI. The CDR3 is 14 amino acids. The CDR3 DNA reads as TGTGTCAGCAGGTCGACTAGCGTGAGGGGGGAGCTGTTTTTT. Encoded protein: CVSRSTSVRGELFF.

The rearrangement uses TRBV11-3 and TRBJ2-7; D is undetermined. The V gene lost 0 bases and the J gene lost 4 bases, with 19 bases spanning the gap. CDR3 length equals 17 residues. Per the germline V gene, CDR1 is SGHNT and CDR2 is YENEEA. Here the CDR3 DNA reads TGTGCCAGCAGCTTAGAGATAATTGAGGTTTTACGGTACGAGCAGTACTTC. The encoded protein is CASSLEIIEVLRYEQYF.

This chain joins TRBV5-1 and TRBJ2-7; 12 bases align to TRBD1. Germline V CDR1 and CDR2: SGHRS, YFSETQ. The CDR3 totals 15 residues. The V gene end was trimmed by 9 bases and the J gene end by 4 bases; junction bases not matched to a gene: 11. CDR3 DNA: TGCGCCAATAGTTCCGGGACAGGGGGCACGTACGAGCAGTACTTC. It is translated as CANSSGTGGTYEQYF.

The gene calls are TRBV6-2 or TRBV6-3 and TRBJ2-2; D gene uncertain. The V and J ends lost 9 bases and 4 bases respectively, with 21 bases between them. The CDR3 has 16 amino acids. Germline V gene data show CDR1 as MNHEY and CDR2 as SVGEGT. CDR3 amino acids: CARTLFGHYSTGELFF. CDR3 DNA: TGTGCCAGAACCCTATTCGGGCACTACTCCACCGGGGAGCTGTTTTTT.

This clonotype occurred a few times. With a much larger clone just one base away, this may be a read error. The rearrangement joins TRBV6-5 to TRBJ1-2; D is ambiguous. The CDR3 is 11 residues long. Germline values: CDR1 MNHEY, CDR2 SVGAGI. The CDR3 DNA is TGTACCAGCAATGGCGGCTATGGCTACACCTTC. Amino acids: CTSNGGYGYTF.

This clonotype was detected ten times or more. The genes are TRBV29-1 and TRBJ1-2; tentatively, D is TRBD1 (5 bases). This CDR3 comprises 14 residues. V was cut by 8 bases and J by 5 bases, with 21 bases left in between. The V gene's germline CDR1 is SQVTM and CDR2 ANQGSEA. CDR3 in DNA: TGCAGCTCCACATCGGGACGGACGACATATGGCTACACCTTC. This sequence encodes CSSTSGRTTYGYTF. Based on the CDR3 plus reference TRBV29-1 and TRBJ1-2, the full variable domain is SAVISQKPSRDICQRGTSLTIQCQVDSQVTMMFWYRQQPGQSLTLIATANQGSEATYESGFVIDKFPISRPNLTFSTLTVSNMSPEDSSIYLCSSTSGRTTYGYTFGSGTRLTVV.

This clonotype was seen at least ten times. The chain combines TRBV20-1 with TRBJ1-1, with TRBD1 as a possible D gene (5 bases). Germline V lookup: CDR1 DFQATT, CDR2 SNEGSKA (reference sequence). V lost 7 bases and J 4 bases, leaving 10 bases between the germline ends. This CDR3 has 11 amino acids. The CDR3 reads CSVRRGTEAFF. The DNA of the CDR3 is TGCAGTGTCCGAAGGGGCACTGAAGCTTTCTTT.

In this sample, this clonotype is medium-sized. The chain carries TRBV12-3 or TRBV12-4 and TRBJ2-3, with D maybe TRBD1 (5 bases). The CDR3 totals 12 residues. With 4 bases removed from V and 10 bases from J, the gap between germline ends came to 12 bases. CDR3 nucleotides: TGTGCCAGCAGTTCGGACCTAGGGGCGCAGTATTTT. Translation: CASSSDLGAQYF.

This chain uses TRBV28 with TRBJ2-5, with TRBD2 matching 10 bases. The V gene end was trimmed by 9 bases and the J gene end by 3 bases; junction bases not matched to a gene: 19. This CDR3 region has 18 residues. Per germline, CDR1 MDHEN and CDR2 SYDVKM. The CDR3 coding sequence is TGTGCCAGGAGTCCCCGTAGACTAGCGGGCCTGCGGAAAGAGACCCAGTACTTC. It yields the protein CARSPRRLAGLRKETQYF.

Turning to this clonotype: This CDR3 fails to terminate in the conserved phenylalanine or tryptophan, so it likely reflects a read error. The chain employs TRBV5-6 and TRBJ2-3; D perhaps matches TRBD2 (6 bases). Germline values: CDR1 SGHDT, CDR2 YYEEEE. Trimming pared 4 bases from V and 1 base from J, leaving 13 bases between. CDR3 length: 15 residues. The CDR3 here is CASSGTSLGTDTQYI. CDR3 bases: TGTGCCAGCAGCGGTACTAGCTTGGGCACAGATACGCAGTATATT.

Worth noting for this clonotype: The CDR3 end shows no conserved phenylalanine or tryptophan, and so a read error is likely. The DNA is omitted, as the CDR3 cannot be located on it reliably, and the CDR3 follows TCRdb's listing. The gene calls are TRBV6-2 or TRBV6-3 and TRBJ1-6; TRBD1, as called in the table, went unchecked against the DNA. The CDR3 length is 13 residues, termini included. Germline values: CDR1 MNHEY, CDR2 SVGEGT. CDR3 region: CASSPGTYSPVHL.

Comments on this clonotype: No conserved phenylalanine or tryptophan is present at the end of the CDR3, so a read error is the likely explanation. V and J are TRBV6-1 and TRBJ2-2, with unresolved D. Germline V CDR1 and CDR2: MNHNS, SASEGT. The CDR3 is 14 amino acids. The CDR3 DNA is TGTACCAGCAGTTATTACATGAACACCGGGGAGCTGTTTTTA. It translates to CTSSYYMNTGELFL.

This chain uses TRBV7-2 with TRBJ2-3; no reliable D call. CDR1 and CDR2 from the germline V gene are SGHTA and FQGNSA. There are 12 residues in the CDR3. Trimming shortened V by 5 bases and J by 5 bases, and 8 bases separated the two germline ends. In nucleotides, the CDR3 is TGTACCAGCAGCCCGGTAGAAGATACGCAGTATTTT. Translated, it gives CTSSPVEDTQYF.

This clonotype was seen more than once but under ten times. A much more abundant neighbour one base away suggests this may be a read error. The chain combines TRBV20-1 with TRBJ2-2; D not certain. This CDR3 has 11 amino acids. Germline CDR1 and CDR2: DFQATT and SNEGSKA (reference sequence). Trimming pared 4 bases from V and 9 bases from J, leaving 9 bases between. CDR3 in amino acids: CSAIYTRELFF. CDR3 coding DNA: TGCAGTGCTATATATACCCGGGAGCTGTTTTTT.

Concerning this clonotype itself: At one end, the junction sequence differs from germline, possibly due to a read error. The rearrangement links TRBV6-2 or TRBV6-3 to TRBJ2-1, with TRBD2 matching 8 bases. Per the germline V gene, CDR1 is MNHEY and CDR2 is SVGEGT. The CDR3 is 13 residues long. The CDR3 nucleotides read TGTGTCAGCATCGATAGCGGGAAGAATGAGCTGTTCTTC. As protein: CVSIDSGKNELFF.

In DNA, the CDR3 is TGTCCTAGCAGCTACGGACTAGCGGGGGGTAACACAGATACGCAGTATTTT. It codes for CPSSYGLAGGNTDTQYF. This chain joins TRBV11-2 and TRBJ2-3, with 14 positions matching TRBD2. Germline values: CDR1 SGHAT, CDR2 FQNNGV. The CDR3 runs 17 residues.

With regard to this clonotype: One junction end disagrees with the germline gene, perhaps due to a read error. The chain carries TRBV11-1 and TRBJ2-1; no definite D call. This CDR3 has 15 residues. Germline values: CDR1 SGHAT, CDR2 FQDESV (reference sequence). In DNA form, the CDR3 reads TGTGCCAGCAGCTTACTTGGTAGCTCCTACAATGAGCAGCTCTTC. It yields the protein CASSLLGSSYNEQLF.

A note on this clonotype: This likely comes from a read error, as the CDR3 has no conserved phenylalanine or tryptophan at its end. The DNA is omitted, as the CDR3 cannot be located on it reliably, and the CDR3 follows TCRdb's listing. The rearrangement joins TRBV4-3 to TRBJ2-3; the D call in the table, TRBD2, was not verified against the DNA. The CDR3 region is 15 residues in length, termini included. Germline V lookup: CDR1 LGHNA, CDR2 YSLEER. The CDR3 region is CASSQESWRADTEYL.

This clonotype appeared a single time. This could be a read error, since a much larger clone is one nucleotide away. V usage is TRBV29-1 and J usage is TRBJ2-1, with D possibly matching TRBD1 (5 bases). The V gene's germline CDR1 is SQVTM and CDR2 ANQGSEA. There are 10 residues in the CDR3. Deletions cut 6 bases from V and 9 bases from J, with 9 bases between. CDR3 loop: CSVTDGEQFF. Written as DNA, the CDR3 is TGCAGCGTGACAGACGGTGAGCAGTTCTTC.